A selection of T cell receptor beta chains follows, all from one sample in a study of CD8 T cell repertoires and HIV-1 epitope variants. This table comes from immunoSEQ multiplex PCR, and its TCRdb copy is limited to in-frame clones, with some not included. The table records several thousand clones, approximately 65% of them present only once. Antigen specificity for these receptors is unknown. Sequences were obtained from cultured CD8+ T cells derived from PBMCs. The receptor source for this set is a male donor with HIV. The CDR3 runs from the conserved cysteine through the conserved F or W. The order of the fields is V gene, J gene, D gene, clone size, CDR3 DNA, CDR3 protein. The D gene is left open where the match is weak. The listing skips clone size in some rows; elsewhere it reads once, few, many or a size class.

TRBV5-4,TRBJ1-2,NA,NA,TGTGCCAGCAGCGTTACAGGACTACTTGGCTACACCTTC,CASSVTGLLGYTF
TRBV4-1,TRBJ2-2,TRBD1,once,TGCGCCAGCAGCCCAATCGGGCAGGGGGTTAGGGTAGCCGGGGAGCTGTTTTTT,CASSPIGQGVRVAGELFF
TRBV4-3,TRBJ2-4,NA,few,TGCGCCAGCAGCCAAGGGGTGTCGGACATTCAGTACTTC,CASSQGVSDIQYF
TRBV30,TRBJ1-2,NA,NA,TGTGCCTGGAGCCCCGGCGGGACGAGGGGCTACACCTTC,CAWSPGGTRGYTF
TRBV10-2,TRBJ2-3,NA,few,TGCGCCAGCAGTGACTGGCGGAGCGCGGGCACAGATACGCAGTATTTT,CASSDWRSAGTDTQYF
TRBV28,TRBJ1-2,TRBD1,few,TGTGCCAGCAGTCCAGGACAGGGGGCGTATGGCTACACCTTC,CASSPGQGAYGYTF
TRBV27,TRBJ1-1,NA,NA,TGTGCCAGCAGTCCCTTACCCGTGTTCGAGGAAGCTTTCTTT,CASSPLPVFEEAFF
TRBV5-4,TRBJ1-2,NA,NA,TGCGCCAGCAGCCAAGATCCCGTCGAACTCGACTATGGCTACACCTTC,CASSQDPVELDYGYTF
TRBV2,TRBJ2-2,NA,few,TGTGCCAGGGCGGGGACCGGGGAGCTGTTTTTT,CARAGTGELFF
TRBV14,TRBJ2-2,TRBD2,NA,TGTGCCAGCAGCCGGGGACTAGCGGGGACCGGGGAGCTGTTTTTT,CASSRGLAGTGELFF
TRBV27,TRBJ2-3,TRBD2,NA,TGTGCCAGCACCCCGACCACGACTAGCGGGCGTAGCACAGATACGCAGTATTTT,CASTPTTTSGRSTDTQYF
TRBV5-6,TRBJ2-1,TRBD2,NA,TGTGCCAGCACCTCCTGGGCGGGGGGTTACAATGAGCAGTTCTTC,CASTSWAGGYNEQFF
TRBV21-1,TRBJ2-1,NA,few,TGTGCCAGCAGCAAGGAGGGTCTCTCCTACAATGAGCAGTTCTTC,CASSKEGLSYNEQFF
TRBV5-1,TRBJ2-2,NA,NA,TGCGCCAGCGCTCAGGGCACCGGGGAGCTGTTTTTT,CASAQGTGELFF
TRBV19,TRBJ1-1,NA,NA,TGTGCCAGTAGTGCGATCTCTGGCACTGAAGCTTTCTTT,CASSAISGTEAFF
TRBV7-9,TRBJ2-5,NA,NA,TGTGCCAGCAGCCCCCTCTACGGAGAGACCCAGTACTTC,CASSPLYGETQYF
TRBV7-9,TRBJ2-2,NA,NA,TGTGCCAGCAGCTGGACTCCGAGCACCGGGGAGCTGTTTTTT,CASSWTPSTGELFF
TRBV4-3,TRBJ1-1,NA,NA,TGCGCCAGCAGCCCAGGGATGAACACTGAAGCTTTCTTT,CASSPGMNTEAFF
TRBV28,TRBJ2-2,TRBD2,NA,TGTGCCAGCACCGAGACGGGACTAGCGGACACCGGGGAGCTGTTTTTT,CASTETGLADTGELFF
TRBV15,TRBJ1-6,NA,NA,TGTGCCACCAGCAGATTACCTCGACCAAATAATTCACCCCTCCACTTT,CATSRLPRPNNSPLHF
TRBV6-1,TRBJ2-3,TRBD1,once,TGTGCCAGCAGTGCCTTCGACAGGGCCGACCAGGGGCCTTTCACAGATACGCAGTATTTT,CASSAFDRADQGPFTDTQYF
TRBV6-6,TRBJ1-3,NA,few,TGTGCCAGCAGTTTCCGTCCCGGTCACTCTGGAAACACCATATATTTT,CASSFRPGHSGNTIYF
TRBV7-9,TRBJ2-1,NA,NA,TGTGCCAGCAGCTTAGCGGGGGGGCCAGGCAATGAGCAGTTCTTC,CASSLAGGPGNEQFF
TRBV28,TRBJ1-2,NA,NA,TGTGCCAGCAGTTTCCCACGGACAGACACTAACTATGGCTACACCTTC,CASSFPRTDTNYGYTF
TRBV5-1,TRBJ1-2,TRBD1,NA,TGCGCCAGCAGCTTGGGTACCGGGGACAGGGGGGCCGGCTACACCTTC,CASSLGTGDRGAGYTF
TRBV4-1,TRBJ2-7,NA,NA,TGCGCCAGCAGCCAGGACCGAACTGGGGAGCAGTACTTC,CASSQDRTGEQYF
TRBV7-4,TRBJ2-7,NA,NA,TGTGCCAGCAGCCCAAGGGCGGGGCACTACGAGCAGTACTTC,CASSPRAGHYEQYF
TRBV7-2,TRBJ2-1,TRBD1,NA,TGTGCCAGCAGCACGGGACAGGGGGGGGGAACCTACAATGAGCAGTTCTTC,CASSTGQGGGTYNEQFF
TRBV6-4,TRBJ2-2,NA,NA,TGTGCCAGCAGTGCAGGGGACACCGGGGAGCTGTTTTTT,CASSAGDTGELFF
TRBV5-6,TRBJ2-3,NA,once,TGTGCCAGCAGCTCACCTTGGGGGAGCATTAAAGGAGATACGCAGTATTTT,CASSSPWGSIKGDTQYF
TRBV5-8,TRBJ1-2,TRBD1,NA,TGTGCCAGCAGCCCTGGGACAGTCGGCTACACCTTC,CASSPGTVGYTF
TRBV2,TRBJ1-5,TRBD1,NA,TGTGCCAGCAGTGAGGGACAGGGAGGTCAGCCCCAGCATTTT,CASSEGQGGQPQHF
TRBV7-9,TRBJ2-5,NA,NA,TGTGCCAGCGAGCGGGAAGAGACCCAGTACTTC,CASEREETQYF
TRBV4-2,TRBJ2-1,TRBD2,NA,TGTGCCAGCAGCCAAGCGGGGGGTGAGCAGTTCTTC,CASSQAGGEQFF
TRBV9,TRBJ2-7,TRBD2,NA,TGTGCCAGCAGCGTGGTCGGTGCGGGAGCTGGCGAGCAGTACTTC,CASSVVGAGAGEQYF
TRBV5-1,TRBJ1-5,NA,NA,TGCGCCAGCAGCTTAATGGGTAATCAGCCCCAGCATTTT,CASSLMGNQPQHF
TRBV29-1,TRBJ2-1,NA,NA,TGCAGTTTACGCCGTGGGGCAGGGCTGGGCAATGAGCAGTTCTTC,CSLRRGAGLGNEQFF
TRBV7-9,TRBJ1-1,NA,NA,TGTGCCAGCAGCTTACCTGTGGGCCCTTACACTGAAGCTTTCTTT,CASSLPVGPYTEAFF
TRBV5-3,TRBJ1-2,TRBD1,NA,TGTGCCAGCAGCCTAGGGGACAGCGGGAGGGGTGGCTACACCTTC,CASSLGDSGRGGYTF
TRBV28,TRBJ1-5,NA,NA,TGTGCCAGCACCACACCCAGGGGGCCCCAGCATTTT,CASTTPRGPQHF
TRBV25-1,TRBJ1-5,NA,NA,TGTGCCAGCAGCGATGAGGGCGGTCAGCCCCAGCATTTT,CASSDEGGQPQHF
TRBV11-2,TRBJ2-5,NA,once,TGTGCCAGCAGCTTAGATCTGACTGGGAGCGCAGAGACCCAGTACTTC,CASSLDLTGSAETQYF
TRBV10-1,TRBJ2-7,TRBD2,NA,TGCGCCAGCAGGACTAGCGGGTATTCCTACGAGCAGTACTTC,CASRTSGYSYEQYF
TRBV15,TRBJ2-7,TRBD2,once,TGTGCCACCAGCAGACTAGCGGGAGCCTACGAGCAGTACTTC,CATSRLAGAYEQYF
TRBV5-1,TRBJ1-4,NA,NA,TGCGCCAGCAGCTCTAACAGGGAGACTAATGAAAAACTGTTTTTT,CASSSNRETNEKLFF
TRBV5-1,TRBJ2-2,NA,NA,TGCGCCAGCAGCTTGGTGGGCCAGGGTAACACCGGGGAGCTGTTTTTT,CASSLVGQGNTGELFF
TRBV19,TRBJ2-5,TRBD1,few,TGTGCCAGTAGCGGGACAGGGGCGACGGAGACCCAGTACTTC,CASSGTGATETQYF
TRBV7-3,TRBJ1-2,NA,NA,TGTGCCAGCAGCGTGGACAGCCGCTATGGCTACACCTTC,CASSVDSRYGYTF
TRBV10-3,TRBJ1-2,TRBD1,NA,TGTGCCATCAGTGAGACTCGGACAGGGGGCGCTGTGGAGAGCTACACCTTC,CAISETRTGGAVESYTF
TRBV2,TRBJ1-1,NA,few,TGTGCCAGCAGTGAAGCCTCCGGGGGTAGGGGAGCTTTCTTT,CASSEASGGRGAFF
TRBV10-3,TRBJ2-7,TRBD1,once,TGTGCCATCAGGGACCCGGGACAGCTCTTTCCTGGGCAGGACGAGCAGTACTTC,CAIRDPGQLFPGQDEQYF
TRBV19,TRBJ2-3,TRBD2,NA,TGTGCCAGTAGAGGTAGCGGGGGGCTTTTACCTAGCACAGATACGCAGTATTTT,CASRGSGGLLPSTDTQYF
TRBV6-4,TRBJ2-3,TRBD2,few,TGTGCCAGCATCCCTCGCTCGCGGGGGGGTACGACAGATACGCAGTATTTT,CASIPRSRGGTTDTQYF
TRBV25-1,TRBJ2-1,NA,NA,TGTGCCAGCAGTGACCGGGACTCCGAGATCAATGAGCAGTTCTTC,CASSDRDSEINEQFF
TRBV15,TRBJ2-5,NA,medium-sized,TGTGCCACCAGCAGAGATCGGAGAGAGACCCAGTACTTC,CATSRDRRETQYF